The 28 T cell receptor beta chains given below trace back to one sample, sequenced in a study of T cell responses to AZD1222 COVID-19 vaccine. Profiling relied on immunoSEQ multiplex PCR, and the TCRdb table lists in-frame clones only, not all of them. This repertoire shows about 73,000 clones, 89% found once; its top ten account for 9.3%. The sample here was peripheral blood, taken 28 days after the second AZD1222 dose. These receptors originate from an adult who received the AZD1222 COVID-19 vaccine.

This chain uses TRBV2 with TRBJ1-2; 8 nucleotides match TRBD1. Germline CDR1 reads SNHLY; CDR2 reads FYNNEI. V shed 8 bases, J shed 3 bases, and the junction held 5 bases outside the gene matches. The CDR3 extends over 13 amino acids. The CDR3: CASGDRWDYGYTF. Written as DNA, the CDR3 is TGTGCCAGCGGGGACAGGTGGGACTATGGCTACACCTTC.

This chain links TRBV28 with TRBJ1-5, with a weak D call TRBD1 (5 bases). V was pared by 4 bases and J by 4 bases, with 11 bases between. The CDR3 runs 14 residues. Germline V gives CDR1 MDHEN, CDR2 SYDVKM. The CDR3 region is CASSYLGGNQPQHF. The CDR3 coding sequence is TGTGCCAGCAGTTATCTGGGGGGAAATCAGCCCCAGCATTTT.

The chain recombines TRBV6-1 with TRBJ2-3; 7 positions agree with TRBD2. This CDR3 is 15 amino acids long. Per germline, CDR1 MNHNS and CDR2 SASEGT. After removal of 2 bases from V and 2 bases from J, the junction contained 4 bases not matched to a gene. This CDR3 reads CASSELTSYTDTQYF. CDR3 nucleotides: TGTGCCAGCAGTGAACTGACTAGCTACACAGATACGCAGTATTTT.

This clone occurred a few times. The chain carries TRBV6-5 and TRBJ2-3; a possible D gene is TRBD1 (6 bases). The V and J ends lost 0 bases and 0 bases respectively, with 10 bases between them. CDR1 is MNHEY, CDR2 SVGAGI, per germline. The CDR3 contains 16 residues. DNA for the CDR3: TGTGCCAGCAGTTACTCGTCAGGACAGAGCACAGATACGCAGTATTTT. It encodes CASSYSSGQSTDTQYF.

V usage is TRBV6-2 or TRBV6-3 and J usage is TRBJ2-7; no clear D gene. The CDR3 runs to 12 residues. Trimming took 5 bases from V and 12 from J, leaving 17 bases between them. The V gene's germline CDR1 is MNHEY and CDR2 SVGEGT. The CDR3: CASSTGSPTGYF. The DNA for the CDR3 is TGTGCCAGCAGTACGGGCAGCCCAACCGGGTACTTC.

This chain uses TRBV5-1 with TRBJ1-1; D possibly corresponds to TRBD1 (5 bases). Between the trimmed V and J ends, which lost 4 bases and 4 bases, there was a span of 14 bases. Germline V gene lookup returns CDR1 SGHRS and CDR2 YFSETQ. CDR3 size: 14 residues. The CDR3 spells CASSALGGLTEAFF. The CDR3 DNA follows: TGCGCCAGCAGCGCTCTCGGGGGTCTCACTGAAGCTTTCTTT. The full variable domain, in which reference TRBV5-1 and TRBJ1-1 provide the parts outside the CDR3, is KAGVTQTPRYLIKTRGQQVTLSCSPISGHRSVSWYQQTPGQGLQFLFEYFSETQRNKGNFPGRFSGRQFSNSRSEMNVSTLELGDSALYLCASSALGGLTEAFFGQGTRLTVV.

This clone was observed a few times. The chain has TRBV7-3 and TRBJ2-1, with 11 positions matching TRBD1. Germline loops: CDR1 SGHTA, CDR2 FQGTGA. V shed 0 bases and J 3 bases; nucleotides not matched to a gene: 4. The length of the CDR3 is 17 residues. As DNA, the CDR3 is TGTGCCAGCAGCTTAACGGCCGGGACAGGGGGCTACAATGAGCAGTTCTTC. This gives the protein CASSLTAGTGGYNEQFF. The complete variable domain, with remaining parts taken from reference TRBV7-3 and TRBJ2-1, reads GAGVSQTPSNKVTEKGKYVELRCDPISGHTALYWYRQSLGQGPEFLIYFQGTGAADDSGLPNDRFFAVRPEGSVSTLKIQRTERGDSAVYLCASSLTAGTGGYNEQFFGPGTRLTVL.

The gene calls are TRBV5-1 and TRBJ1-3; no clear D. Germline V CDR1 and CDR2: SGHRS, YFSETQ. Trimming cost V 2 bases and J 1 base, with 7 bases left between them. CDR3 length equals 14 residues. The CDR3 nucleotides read TGCGCCAGCAGCTTTATTGGGTCTGGAAACACCATATATTTT. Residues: CASSFIGSGNTIYF.

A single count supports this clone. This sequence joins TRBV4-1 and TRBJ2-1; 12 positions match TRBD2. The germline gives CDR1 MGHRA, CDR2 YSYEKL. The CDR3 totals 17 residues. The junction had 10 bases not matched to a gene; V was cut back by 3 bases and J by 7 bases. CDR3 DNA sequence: TGCGCCAGCAGCCACCCGACTAGCGGGAGATCGAAGAATGAGCAGTTCTTC. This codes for CASSHPTSGRSKNEQFF.

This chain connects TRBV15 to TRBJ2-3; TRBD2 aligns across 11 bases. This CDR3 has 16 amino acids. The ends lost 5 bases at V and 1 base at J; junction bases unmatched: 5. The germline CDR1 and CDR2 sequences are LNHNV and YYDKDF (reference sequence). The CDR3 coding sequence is TGTGCCACCAGCCGGACTAGCGGGTTTCGCACAGATACGCAGTATTTT. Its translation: CATSRTSGFRTDTQYF. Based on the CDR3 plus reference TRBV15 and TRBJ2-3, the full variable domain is DAMVIQNPRYQVTQFGKPVTLSCSQTLNHNVMYWYQQKSSQAPKLLFHYYDKDFNNEADTPDNFQSRRPNTSFCFLDIRSPGLGDTAMYLCATSRTSGFRTDTQYFGPGTRLTVL.

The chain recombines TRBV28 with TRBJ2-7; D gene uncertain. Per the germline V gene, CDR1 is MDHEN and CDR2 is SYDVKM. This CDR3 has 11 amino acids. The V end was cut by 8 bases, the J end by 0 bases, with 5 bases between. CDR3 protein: CASGNSYEQYF. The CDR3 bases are TGTGCCAGCGGAAACTCCTACGAGCAGTACTTC. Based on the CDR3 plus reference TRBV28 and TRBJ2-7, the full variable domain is DVKVTQSSRYLVKRTGEKVFLECVQDMDHENMFWYRQDPGLGLRLIYFSYDVKMKEKGDIPEGYSVSREKKERFSLILESASTNQTSMYLCASGNSYEQYFGPGTRLTVT.

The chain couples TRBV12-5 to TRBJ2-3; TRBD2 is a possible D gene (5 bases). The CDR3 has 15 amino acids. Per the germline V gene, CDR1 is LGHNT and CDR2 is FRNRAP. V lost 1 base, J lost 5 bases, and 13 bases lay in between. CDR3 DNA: TGTGCTAGTGGTTTGGGGCCCCAAGGAGGAGATACGCAGTATTTT. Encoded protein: CASGLGPQGGDTQYF. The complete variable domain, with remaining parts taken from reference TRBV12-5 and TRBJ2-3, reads DARVTQTPRHKVTEMGQEVTMRCQPILGHNTVFWYRQTMMQGLELLAYFRNRAPLDDSGMPKDRFSAEMPDATLATLKIQPSEPRDSAVYFCASGLGPQGGDTQYFGPGTRLTVL.

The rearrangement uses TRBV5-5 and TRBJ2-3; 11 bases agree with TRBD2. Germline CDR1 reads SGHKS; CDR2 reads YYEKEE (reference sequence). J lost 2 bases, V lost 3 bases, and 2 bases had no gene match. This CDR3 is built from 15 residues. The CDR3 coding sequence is TGTGCCAGCAGCTCGACTAGCGGGGTCACAGATACGCAGTATTTT. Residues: CASSSTSGVTDTQYF.

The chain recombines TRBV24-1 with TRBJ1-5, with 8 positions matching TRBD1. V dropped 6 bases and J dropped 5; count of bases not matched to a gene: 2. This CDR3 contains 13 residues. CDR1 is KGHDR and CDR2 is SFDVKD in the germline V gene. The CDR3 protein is CATSTGGHQPQHF. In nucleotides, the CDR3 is TGTGCCACCAGTACAGGGGGGCATCAGCCCCAGCATTTT.

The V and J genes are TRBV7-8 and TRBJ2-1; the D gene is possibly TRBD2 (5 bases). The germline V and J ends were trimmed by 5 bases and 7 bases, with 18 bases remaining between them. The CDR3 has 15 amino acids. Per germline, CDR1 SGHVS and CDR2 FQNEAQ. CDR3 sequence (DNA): TGTGCCAGCAGCCCCTACTTAGTGAGGGAGAATGAGCAGTTCTTC. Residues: CASSPYLVRENEQFF.

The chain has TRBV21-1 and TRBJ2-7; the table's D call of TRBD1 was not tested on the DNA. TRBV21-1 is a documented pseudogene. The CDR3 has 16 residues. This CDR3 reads CASSKGRDRAFSEQYF. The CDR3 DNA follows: TGTGCCAGCAGCAAAGGTAGAGACAGGGCGTTCAGCGAGCAGTACTTC.

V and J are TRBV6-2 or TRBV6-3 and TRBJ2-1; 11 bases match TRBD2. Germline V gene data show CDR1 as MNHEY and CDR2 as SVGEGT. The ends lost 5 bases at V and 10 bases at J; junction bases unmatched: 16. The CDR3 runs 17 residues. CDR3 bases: TGTGCCAGCAGTCGGAGCCTAGCGGGGGGCACCAAACAGGAGCAGTTCTTC. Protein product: CASSRSLAGGTKQEQFF.

The DNA for the CDR3 is TGTGCCAGCAGCCCCTTTAACAGGTGGGATTTGAATGAGCAGTTCTTC. Translating gives CASSPFNRWDLNEQFF. The V and J genes are TRBV14 and TRBJ2-1; D may be TRBD1 (5 bases). Trimming took 4 bases from V and 7 from J, leaving 20 bases between them. Per the germline V gene, CDR1 is SGHDN and CDR2 is FVKESK. The CDR3 contains 16 residues.

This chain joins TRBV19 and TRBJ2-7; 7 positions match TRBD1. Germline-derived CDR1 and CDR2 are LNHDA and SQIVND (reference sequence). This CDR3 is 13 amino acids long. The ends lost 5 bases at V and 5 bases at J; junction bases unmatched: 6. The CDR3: CASSATGFHEQYF. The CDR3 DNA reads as TGTGCCAGTAGTGCGACAGGGTTCCACGAGCAGTACTTC.

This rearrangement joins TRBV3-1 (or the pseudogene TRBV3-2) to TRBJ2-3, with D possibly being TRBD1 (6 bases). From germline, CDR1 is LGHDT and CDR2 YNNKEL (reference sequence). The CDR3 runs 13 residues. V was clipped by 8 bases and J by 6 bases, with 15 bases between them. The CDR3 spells CASQPGDWDTQYF. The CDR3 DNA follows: TGTGCCAGCCAGCCAGGGGATTGGGATACGCAGTATTTT.

In DNA form, the CDR3 reads TGCACCAGCAGCCAATCTCGCGGGACCGCCACCTACGAGCAGTACGTC. Its translation: CTSSQSRGTATYEQYV. The V and J genes are TRBV1 and TRBJ2-7; the table's D call, TRBD2, was not checked against the DNA. TRBV1 is recorded as a pseudogene. The CDR3 length is 16 residues.

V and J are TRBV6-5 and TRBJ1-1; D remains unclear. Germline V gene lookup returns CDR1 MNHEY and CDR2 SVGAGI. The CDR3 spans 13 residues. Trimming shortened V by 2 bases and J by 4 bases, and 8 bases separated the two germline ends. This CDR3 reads CASSYDGVTEAFF. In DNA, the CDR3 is TGTGCCAGCAGTTACGACGGGGTCACTGAAGCTTTCTTT.

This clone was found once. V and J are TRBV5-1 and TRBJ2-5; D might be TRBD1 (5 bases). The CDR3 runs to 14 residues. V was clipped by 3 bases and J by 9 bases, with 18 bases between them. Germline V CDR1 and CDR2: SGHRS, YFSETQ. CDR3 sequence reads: CASSSPGFRQAQYF. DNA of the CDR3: TGCGCCAGCAGCTCACCAGGGTTTCGCCAGGCCCAGTACTTC.

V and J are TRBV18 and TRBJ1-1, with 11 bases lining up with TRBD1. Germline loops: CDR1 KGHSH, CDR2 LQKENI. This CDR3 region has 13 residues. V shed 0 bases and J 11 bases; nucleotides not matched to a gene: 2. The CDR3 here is CASSPPGQGVAFF. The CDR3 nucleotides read TGTGCCAGCTCACCACCGGGACAGGGGGTGGCTTTCTTT.

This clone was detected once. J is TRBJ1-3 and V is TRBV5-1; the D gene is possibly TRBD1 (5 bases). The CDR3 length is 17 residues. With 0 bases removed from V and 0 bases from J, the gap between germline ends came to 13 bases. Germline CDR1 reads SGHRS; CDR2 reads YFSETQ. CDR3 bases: TGCGCCAGCAGCTTGGGACAGTCACCTCTCTCTGGAAACACCATATATTTT. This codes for CASSLGQSPLSGNTIYF.

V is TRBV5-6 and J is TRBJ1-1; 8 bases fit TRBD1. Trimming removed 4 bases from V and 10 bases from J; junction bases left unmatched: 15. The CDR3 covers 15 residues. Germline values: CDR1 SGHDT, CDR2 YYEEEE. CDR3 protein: CASSTTGTGGPLAFF. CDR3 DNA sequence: TGTGCCAGCAGCACTACCGGGACAGGCGGCCCATTAGCTTTCTTT.

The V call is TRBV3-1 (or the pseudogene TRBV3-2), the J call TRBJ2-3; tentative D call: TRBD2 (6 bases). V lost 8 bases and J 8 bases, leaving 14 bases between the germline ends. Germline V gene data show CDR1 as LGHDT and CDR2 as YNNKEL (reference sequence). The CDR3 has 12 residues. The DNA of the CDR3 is TGTGCCAGCTCCCGAGCGGAGGGTACGCAGTATTTT. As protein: CASSRAEGTQYF.

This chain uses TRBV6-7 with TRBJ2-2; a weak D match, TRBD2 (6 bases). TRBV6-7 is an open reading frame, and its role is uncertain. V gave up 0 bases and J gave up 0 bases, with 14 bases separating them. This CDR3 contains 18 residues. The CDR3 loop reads CASSYSGRGTPNTGELFF. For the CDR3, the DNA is TGTGCCAGCAGTTACTCTGGGCGCGGGACCCCGAACACCGGGGAGCTGTTTTTT.